The 27 T cell receptor beta chains below come from one sample, sequenced in a study of blood T cell repertoires in COVID-19. The table came from immunoSEQ multiplex PCR; TCRdb's copy has only in-frame clones and leaves some out. The table lists under 95,000 clones, approximately 85% of them singletons. Sequenced sample: peripheral blood. Receptors originate from a man aged 50 to 59 with COVID-19, enrolled during active disease.

This clone was seen more than once but under ten times. The J gene is TRBJ2-7, the V gene TRBV3-1 (or the pseudogene TRBV3-2); 13 positions agree with TRBD2. Germline V CDR1 and CDR2: LGHDT, YNNKEL (reference sequence). The CDR3 covers 18 residues. V trimming: 4 bases; J trimming: 3 bases; junction bases outside the gene matches: 12. DNA for the CDR3: TGTGCCAGCAGCCTCTTTTATGGACTAGCGGGGGATTACTACGAGCAGTACTTC. It codes for CASSLFYGLAGDYYEQYF.

The V call is TRBV30, the J call TRBJ2-7, with a weak D call TRBD1 (5 bases). CDR3 length: 12 amino acids. V was clipped by 4 bases and J by 2 bases, with 9 bases between them. Germline V gene data show CDR1 as GTSNPN and CDR2 as SVGIG (reference sequence). CDR3 DNA sequence: TGTGCCTGGACCACAGGAACCTACGAGCAGTACTTC. Translation gives CAWTTGTYEQYF. The whole variable domain, filled in from reference TRBV30 and TRBJ2-7, reads SQTIHQWPATLVQPVGSPLSLECTVEGTSNPNLYWYRQAAGRGLQLLFYSVGIGQISSEVPQNLSASRPQDRQFILSSKKLLLSDSGFYLCAWTTGTYEQYFGPGTRLTVT.

The chain uses TRBV18 and TRBJ2-7; possibly TRBD1 for D (6 bases). Germline values: CDR1 KGHSH, CDR2 LQKENI. The CDR3 loop spans 16 amino acids. The germline V and J ends were trimmed by 3 bases and 1 base, with 16 bases remaining between them. CDR3 DNA: TGTGCCAGCTCACCGGGGGAGCCAGGGACATCCTACGAGCAGTACTTC. It translates to CASSPGEPGTSYEQYF.

V gene TRBV25-1 combines with J gene TRBJ2-5; 8 bases line up with TRBD1. Germline CDR1 is MGHDK and CDR2 is SYGVNS. This CDR3 is built from 16 residues. V shed 2 bases and J 5 bases; nucleotides not matched to a gene: 10. CDR3 nucleotides: TGTGCCAGCAGTGAAATGGGGACAGGTGGTATGGAGACCCAGTACTTC. Protein product: CASSEMGTGGMETQYF. Filled out from reference TRBV25-1 and TRBJ2-5, the complete variable domain reads EADIYQTPRYLVIGTGKKITLECSQTMGHDKMYWYQQDPGMELHLIHYSYGVNSTEKGDLSSESTVSRIRTEHFPLTLESARPSHTSQYLCASSEMGTGGMETQYFGPGTRLLVL.

The chain combines TRBV7-8 with TRBJ1-2; weak D call: TRBD1 (6 bases). The CDR3 is made up of 14 amino acids. The V gene's germline CDR1 is SGHVS and CDR2 FQNEAQ. V was clipped by 8 bases and J by 4 bases, with 17 bases between them. The CDR3 nucleotides read TGTGCCAGCCACAGGGATCTGAACCCCTATGGCTACACCTTC. Amino acid sequence: CASHRDLNPYGYTF.

The chain couples TRBV5-6 to TRBJ2-7, with 9 positions matching TRBD1. The CDR3 totals 15 residues. Germline CDR1 is SGHDT and CDR2 is YYEEEE. Trimming cost V 4 bases and J 1 base; bases outside gene matches: 6. DNA of the CDR3: TGTGCCAGCAGCCCTACCGGGACAGGGTCCTACGAGCAGTACTTC. Translation gives CASSPTGTGSYEQYF.

The rearrangement uses TRBV24-1 and TRBJ2-1; 11 nucleotides agree with TRBD2. V shed 3 bases, J shed 3 bases, and the junction held 0 bases outside the gene matches. The CDR3 is 15 amino acids. Looked up from germline, CDR1 is KGHDR and CDR2 is SFDVKD. The CDR3 DNA follows: TGTGCCACCAGTGATGGACTAGCGGGCTACAATGAGCAGTTCTTC. Its translation: CATSDGLAGYNEQFF.

V and J are TRBV19 and TRBJ2-3, with 7 bases fitting TRBD1. The ends lost 6 bases at V and 2 bases at J; junction bases unmatched: 11. Germline loops: CDR1 LNHDA, CDR2 SQIVND (reference sequence). The CDR3 consists of 16 residues. The CDR3 coding sequence is TGTGCCAGTAGCTCCGTACCGGGACAGCACACAGATACGCAGTATTTT. This translates into CASSSVPGQHTDTQYF.

CDR3 sequence: CAIRKDTRTGELFF. In nucleotides, the CDR3 is TGTGCCATCAGGAAGGACACCCGGACCGGGGAGCTGTTTTTT. V is TRBV10-3 and J is TRBJ2-2, with D maybe TRBD1 (5 bases). Germline V lookup: CDR1 ENHRY, CDR2 SYGVKD. The V end lost 6 bases, the J end lost 5 bases, and 13 bases lay between the germline ends. The CDR3 has 14 residues.

The gene calls are TRBV15 and TRBJ2-5, with 7 nucleotides matching TRBD1. This CDR3 region has 15 residues. The germline CDR1 and CDR2 sequences are LNHNV and YYDKDF (reference sequence). The V gene end was trimmed by 1 base and the J gene end by 5 bases; junction bases not matched to a gene: 7. The CDR3 sequence is CATSRAPTGTETQYF. The CDR3 coding sequence is TGTGCCACCAGCAGAGCACCGACAGGGACGGAGACCCAGTACTTC.

The rearrangement links TRBV6-6 to TRBJ2-2, with D unresolved. The V end was cut by 6 bases, the J end by 0 bases, with 5 bases between. This CDR3 is 13 amino acids long. Germline loops: CDR1 MNHNY, CDR2 SVGAGI (reference sequence). The CDR3 DNA reads TGTGCCAGCAGGACAACGAACACCGGGGAGCTGTTTTTT. Residues: CASRTTNTGELFF.

CDR3 nucleotide sequence: TGTGCCAGCTCACTCCGGGACATTAACAATGAGCAGTTCTTC. Encoded protein: CASSLRDINNEQFF. The chain carries TRBV18 and TRBJ2-1, with a weak D call TRBD1 (6 bases). Trimming left V 4 bases short and J 5 bases short, with 12 bases between. The CDR3 totals 14 residues. In germline, CDR1 is KGHSH, CDR2 LQKENI.

This chain links TRBV6-2 or TRBV6-3 with TRBJ2-2, with D perhaps matching TRBD2 (6 bases). Trimming left V 4 bases short and J 5 bases short, with 8 bases between. This CDR3 is 13 amino acids long. CDR1 MNHEY and CDR2 SVGEGT come from the germline V gene. Written as DNA, the CDR3 is TGTGCCAGCAGTTCGACTAGGACCGGGGAGCTGTTTTTT. Its protein product is CASSSTRTGELFF.

This clone is a singleton in its sample. The V gene is TRBV7-8, the J gene TRBJ1-4, with a possible D match to TRBD1 (5 bases). Germline loops: CDR1 SGHVS, CDR2 FQNEAQ. V dropped 1 base and J dropped 8 bases, with 14 bases sitting between them. CDR3 length equals 15 residues. CDR3 nucleotides: TGTGCCAGCAGCTTAGGCGCAGGGTTTGGGGAAAAACTGTTTTTT. The encoded protein is CASSLGAGFGEKLFF. The full variable domain, completed using reference TRBV7-8 and TRBJ1-4, is GAGVSQSPRYKVAKRGQDVALRCDPISGHVSLFWYQQALGQGPEFLTYFQNEAQLDKSGLPSDRFFAERPEGSVSTLKIQRTQQEDSAVYLCASSLGAGFGEKLFFGSGTQLSVL.

This chain connects TRBV7-8 to TRBJ2-3; a weak D match, TRBD2 (5 bases). The CDR3 contains 16 residues. Trimming cost V 2 bases and J 0 bases, with 12 bases left between them. The germline V gene has CDR1 SGHVS and CDR2 FQNEAQ. The CDR3: CASSLLEGWSTDTQYF. The CDR3 DNA follows: TGTGCCAGCAGCTTACTAGAGGGTTGGAGCACAGATACGCAGTATTTT.

The CDR3 DNA is TGTGCCAGCAGCTTACTTGGGCGTTCCCCCCTCCACTTT. This gives the protein CASSLLGRSPLHF. The chain joins TRBV7-2 to TRBJ1-6, with D uncertain. Germline CDR1 reads SGHTA; CDR2 reads FQGNSA. The CDR3 runs to 13 residues. V lost 2 bases, J lost 13 bases, and 12 bases lay in between.

The V gene is TRBV2, the J gene TRBJ2-7; no clear D. The germline V and J ends were trimmed by 6 bases and 4 bases, with 10 bases remaining between them. From germline, CDR1 is SNHLY and CDR2 FYNNEI. CDR3 length equals 12 residues. CDR3 amino acids: CASSPTDYEQYF. CDR3 coding DNA: TGTGCCAGCAGCCCAACAGATTACGAGCAGTACTTC.

The chain uses TRBV4-1 and TRBJ2-4, with TRBD1 matching over 8 bases. Germline values: CDR1 MGHRA, CDR2 YSYEKL. The CDR3 has 15 residues. The junction had 8 bases not matched to a gene; V was cut back by 3 bases and J by 7 bases. DNA for the CDR3: TGCGCCAGCAGCCAGACCGGGACAGGACGGAACATTCAGTACTTC. It codes for CASSQTGTGRNIQYF.

The chain recombines TRBV18 with TRBJ2-1; tentative D call: TRBD2 (5 bases). There are 16 residues in the CDR3. V was cut by 3 bases and J by 0 bases, with 12 bases left in between. CDR1 and CDR2 from the germline V gene are KGHSH and LQKENI. CDR3 sequence: CASSPIERTSYNEQFF. For the CDR3, the DNA is TGTGCCAGCTCACCGATTGAGCGGACCTCCTACAATGAGCAGTTCTTC. Complete variable domain (other parts from reference TRBV18 and TRBJ2-1): NAGVMQNPRHLVRRRGQEARLRCSPMKGHSHVYWYRQLPEEGLKFMVYLQKENIIDESGMPKERFSAEFPKEGPSILRIQQVVRGDSAAYFCASSPIERTSYNEQFFGPGTRLTVL.

This chain uses TRBV5-8 with TRBJ1-6; perhaps TRBD1 as D (5 bases). V was cut by 4 bases and J by 7 bases, with 21 bases left in between. The CDR3 loop spans 17 amino acids. Germline V gene data show CDR1 as SGHTS and CDR2 as YDEGEE. CDR3 DNA sequence: TGTGCCAGCAGCCTGAATTGGGGGGGAAGGTGGAATTCACCCCTCCACTTT. Its protein product is CASSLNWGGRWNSPLHF.

The chain combines TRBV1 with TRBJ1-1. TRBV1 is flagged as a pseudogene. CDR3 length equals 15 residues. Here the CDR3 reads CTSSDVAGCDTEAFF. The CDR3 bases are TGCACCAGCAGCGACGTCGCGGGGTGTGACACTGAAGCTTTCTTT.

This clone was observed a few times. The chain has TRBV19 and TRBJ1-2, with a possible D match to TRBD1 (5 bases). The CDR3 runs 18 residues. Trimming took off 2 bases at V and 4 bases at J, with 23 bases between the two ends. Germline CDR1 and CDR2: LNHDA and SQIVND (reference sequence). In DNA form, the CDR3 reads TGTGCCAGTAGTATACTTCCTCCGGACACACCTCGGCCCTATGGCTACACCTTC. Its translation is CASSILPPDTPRPYGYTF.

Here the CDR3 DNA reads TGTGCCAGCAGGGGGACAGGGGGCACTGAAGCTTTCTTT. This sequence encodes CASRGTGGTEAFF. J is TRBJ1-1 and V is TRBV3-1 (or the pseudogene TRBV3-2); 11 nucleotides line up with TRBD1. V dropped 6 bases and J dropped 4; count of bases not matched to a gene: 1. CDR1 LGHDT and CDR2 YNNKEL come from the germline V gene (reference sequence). The CDR3 is 13 residues long.

The rearrangement uses TRBV6-1 and TRBJ2-3, with D perhaps matching TRBD1 (6 bases). The germline V gene has CDR1 MNHNS and CDR2 SASEGT. Trimming cost V 4 bases and J 0 bases, with 14 bases left between them. The CDR3 is made up of 16 amino acids. CDR3 bases: TGTGCCAGCAGTGTCGTTGTCAGGGGAAGCACAGATACGCAGTATTTT. Encoded protein: CASSVVVRGSTDTQYF.

V is TRBV20-1 and J is TRBJ2-2, with D maybe TRBD1 (6 bases). CDR3 size: 15 residues. CDR1 and CDR2 (germline): DFQATT, SNEGSKA (reference sequence). With 3 bases removed from V and 7 bases from J, the gap between germline ends came to 18 bases. The CDR3 DNA follows: TGCAGTGCTAGTCAAGACAGGAGAAGTTTCGGGGAGCTGTTTTTT. Protein sequence: CSASQDRRSFGELFF.

This chain uses TRBV28 with TRBJ1-2; 7 positions match TRBD1. CDR3 length: 13 residues. Germline V gene lookup returns CDR1 MDHEN and CDR2 SYDVKM. The V and J ends lost 7 bases and 4 bases, in that order; junction bases with no gene match: 6. For the CDR3, the DNA is TGTGCCAGCACCCTGTACAGGGGCTATGGCTACACCTTC. Translated: CASTLYRGYGYTF.

The J gene is TRBJ1-2, the V gene TRBV29-1, with 9 bases matching TRBD1. The CDR3 loop spans 13 amino acids. V shed 6 bases and J 5 bases; nucleotides not matched to a gene: 7. Per the germline V gene, CDR1 is SQVTM and CDR2 is ANQGSEA. CDR3 bases: TGCAGCGTCCCGGACAGGGGATTATATGGCTACACCTTC. Protein: CSVPDRGLYGYTF.